Listed here are 18 T cell receptor beta chains from one sample, sequenced in a study of tumor-infiltrating lymphocytes in primary liver carcinoma. Unsorted bulk tissue (roughly 19-31 mg) underwent RNA and DNA co-extraction. Synthesis of TCR beta cDNA was carried out from about 540 ng total RNA with a constant-region primer. Sequencing libraries for TCR beta derived from three nested multiplex PCR rounds that used slightly modified ARM-PCR. Investigators reported that the first two PCR rounds, at 10 cycles each, used TRBV1-TRBV30 forward primers with a C-beta reverse primer. TCRdb called the multiplex PCR reads again in MiXCR, with one record for every CDR3 protein. The data hold about 37,000 distinct CDR3 sequences, with around 80% observed a single time. Sequenced: tumor-adjacent normal liver tissue. These receptors came from a man in his forties or fifties with primary liver carcinoma and hepatitis B virus infection.

Comments on this clonotype: The junction departs from germline at one end; a sequencing error may be responsible. The V call is TRBV6-2 or TRBV6-3, the J call TRBJ2-7; D possibly corresponds to TRBD2 (6 bases). Per germline, CDR1 MNHEY and CDR2 SVGEGT. The CDR3 is 13 residues long. Here the CDR3 reads CVSSYELATEQYF. CDR3 DNA sequence: TGCGTCAGCAGTTACGAACTAGCAACCGAGCAGTACTTC.

The chain carries TRBV11-2 and TRBJ2-3; tentatively, D is TRBD2 (6 bases). V shed 7 bases and J shed 4 bases, with 24 bases lying between them. Germline CDR1 is SGHAT and CDR2 is FQNNGV. The CDR3 has 17 amino acids. The CDR3 DNA is TGTGCCAGCACCGACCGGGCTTCTAGCGAGAGCTCAGATACGCAGTATTTT. Translation gives CASTDRASSESSDTQYF.

The chain is built from TRBV4-2 and TRBJ2-5; 8 nucleotides match TRBD2. Trimming at V came to 4 bases and at J to 4 bases, leaving 20 bases not matched to a gene. There are 19 residues in the CDR3. CDR1 and CDR2 from the germline V gene are LGHNA and YNFKEQ. The CDR3: CASSPSWTSLAAFGETQYF. CDR3 DNA: TGTGCCAGCAGCCCCAGTTGGACTAGCCTAGCGGCCTTTGGAGAGACCCAGTACTTC.

In the case of this clonotype: Given the absence of the conserved phenylalanine or tryptophan at the CDR3 end, a read error is likely. The V call is TRBV29-1, the J call TRBJ2-1; D ambiguous. Germline V gene sequence: CDR1 SQVTM, CDR2 ANQGSEA. The CDR3 is made up of 14 amino acids. V gave up 8 bases and J gave up 0 bases, with 14 bases separating them. The CDR3 sequence is CSIRLRSSYNEQFL. CDR3 coding DNA: TGCAGCATTCGACTGAGGAGCTCCTACAATGAGCAGTTCCTC.

Concerning this clonotype: A junction boundary mismatches the germline segment, possibly from a read error. V and J are TRBV28 and TRBJ1-5, with 9 positions matching TRBD1. CDR1 is MDHEN, CDR2 SYDVKM, per germline. The CDR3 is made up of 14 amino acids. The CDR3 DNA follows: TGTGCCAACTGTTTGACAGGGGGAACGCAGCCTCAGCATTTT. This gives the protein CANCLTGGTQPQHF.

In regard to this clonotype: Germline and junction disagree at one end, which may indicate a read error. The J gene is TRBJ1-1, the V gene TRBV10-3; D possibly corresponds to TRBD1 (5 bases). The CDR3 runs to 13 residues. Germline V CDR1 and CDR2: ENHRY, SYGVKD. The CDR3 is CDISEGRLSGAFF. The CDR3 DNA follows: TGTGACATCAGCGAGGGACGGCTAAGCGGTGCTTTCTTT.

A word on this clonotype: Compared with germline, one end of the junction differs, possibly owing to a read error. The V call is TRBV7-8, the J call TRBJ2-7; 7 bases agree with TRBD2. The CDR3 consists of 13 residues. Germline V lookup: CDR1 SGHVS, CDR2 FQNEAQ. DNA for the CDR3: TGTGCCAGCAGCTTTACTAGCGTCTACGAGCAGTGCTTC. This sequence encodes CASSFTSVYEQCF.

A note on this clonotype: One end of the junction is discordant with germline, which a read error may explain. V is TRBV12-3 or TRBV12-4 and J is TRBJ1-3; 7 bases fit TRBD1. The CDR3 length is 17 residues. Here the CDR3 reads CDSNGIRDSSSGNTIYF. The CDR3 DNA sequence: TGTGACAGCAACGGGATCCGGGACAGCTCATCTGGAAACACCATATATTTT.

In the case of this clonotype: The junction differs from germline at one of its ends, possibly a read error. The V call is TRBV11-2, the J call TRBJ1-5; possible D gene TRBD1, 6 bases. Germline CDR1 SGHAT, CDR2 FQNNGV. The CDR3 is made up of 17 amino acids. CDR3 amino acids: CATSLVGVTGSNRSQHF. CDR3 coding DNA: TGTGCCACCAGCTTAGTAGGGGTAACAGGGAGCAATCGGTCCCAGCATTTT. The full variable domain, in which reference TRBV11-2 and TRBJ1-5 provide the parts outside the CDR3, is EAGVAQSPRYKIIEKRQSVAFWCNPISGHATLYWYQQILGQGPKLLIQFQNNGVVDDSQLPKDRFSAERLKGVDSTLKIQPAKLEDSAVYLCATSLVGVTGSNRSQHFGDGTRLSIL.

In regard to this clonotype: An end of the junction differs from the germline gene, which may be a read error. This chain uses TRBV10-3 with TRBJ2-1, with 9 positions matching TRBD2. The CDR3 sequence is 16 residues long. The V gene's germline CDR1 is ENHRY and CDR2 SYGVKD. The CDR3 protein is CAISVNSGSPLNEQLF. The CDR3 DNA sequence: TGTGCCATCAGTGTAAATAGCGGGAGCCCACTCAATGAGCAGCTCTTT.

As concerns this clonotype: A much larger clone sits a single nucleotide away, making a read error possible. The chain combines TRBV5-8 with TRBJ2-3, with D perhaps given as TRBD1 or TRBD2 (5 bases each). The CDR3 length is 15 residues. The germline gives CDR1 SGHTS, CDR2 YDEGEE. V lost 9 bases and J 14 bases, leaving 31 bases between the germline ends. As DNA, the CDR3 is TGTGCCACTACCCTGGGGGAGCGTAACACAGATTCGCGGTATTTT. This codes for CATTLGERNTDSRYF.

A remark on this clonotype: One base away lies a much larger clone, so this may be a sequencing read error. The chain has TRBV4-2 and TRBJ2-6, with D perhaps TRBD2 (7 bases). CDR3 length: 17 residues. Looked up from germline, CDR1 is LGHNA and CDR2 is YNFKEQ. CDR3 coding DNA: TGTGCCAGCAGCCTTGATGGGGGGGCGCGCGGGGTCAACGTCCTGACTTTC. It is translated as CASSLDGGARGVNVLTF.

DNA for the CDR3: TGTGCCAGCAGCTTTGGGAGCTCCTACGAGCAGTACTTC. As protein: CASSFGSSYEQYF. This chain uses TRBV5-5 with TRBJ2-7; D possibly corresponds to TRBD2 (5 bases). Trimming stripped 2 bases from V and 0 bases from J, with 6 bases between. Germline V gene data show CDR1 as SGHKS and CDR2 as YYEKEE (reference sequence). This CDR3 is 13 amino acids long.

The sample holds many counts of this clonotype. The rearrangement joins TRBV30 to TRBJ2-1, with D possibly TRBD1 on 5 matching bases. The CDR3 covers 15 residues. V dropped 0 bases and J dropped 0 bases, with 9 bases sitting between them. Germline V lookup: CDR1 GTSNPN, CDR2 SVGIG (reference sequence). CDR3 coding DNA: TGTGCCTGGAGTGTAAGGGGCAACTCCTACAATGAGCAGTTCTTC. Translated, it gives CAWSVRGNSYNEQFF.

Concerning this clonotype: An end of the junction does not agree with germline; a read error may underlie this. In nucleotides, the CDR3 is TGCACCAGCAGCTTGAGGTGGACTAGCGGGGTTAAAGGGAATGAGCAGTTCTTC. Amino acid sequence: CTSSLRWTSGVKGNEQFF. This chain joins TRBV5-1 and TRBJ2-1, with 12 bases that match TRBD2. This CDR3 is built from 18 residues. Germline lookup yields CDR1 SGHRS and CDR2 YFSETQ.

In this sample, this clonotype turned up a few times. The genes are TRBV7-2 and TRBJ2-5; weak D call: TRBD2 (5 bases). Germline V gene data show CDR1 as SGHTA and CDR2 as FQGNSA. The CDR3 consists of 14 residues. The germline V and J ends were trimmed by 2 bases and 1 base, with 8 bases remaining between them. The CDR3 reads CASSLSAGQETQYF. The CDR3 DNA reads TGTGCCAGCAGCTTATCCGCGGGCCAAGAGACCCAGTACTTC.

This clonotype was recorded many times. The chain carries TRBV11-2 and TRBJ1-4; D remains ambiguous. Germline CDR1 reads SGHAT; CDR2 reads FQNNGV. The CDR3 runs 13 residues. V dropped 5 bases and J dropped 6 bases, with 10 bases sitting between them. The CDR3 sequence is CASSPPWDEKLFF. The CDR3 DNA reads as TGTGCCAGCAGCCCCCCGTGGGATGAAAAACTGTTTTTT.

The rearrangement uses TRBV11-2 and TRBJ2-4; TRBD1 might be the D (6 bases). The CDR3 is 14 residues long. Germline CDR1 SGHAT, CDR2 FQNNGV. Trimming cost V 5 bases and J 7 bases, with 15 bases left between them. The CDR3 DNA follows: TGTGCCAGCAGCCCCGGGACAATGGATAACATTCAGTACTTC. It codes for CASSPGTMDNIQYF.